This TCR beta chain originates from a study of early T cells in non-severe SARS-CoV-2 infection. In the study overall: The study sequenced bulk RNA from unsorted whole blood, with chains unpaired. Study-wide findings and caveats: Anti-spike CD8 responses were favored in VDJdb matching, and private and CD4 specificities were missed.

This CDR3 is 15 amino acids long. Trimming at V came to 4 bases and at J to 0 bases, leaving 4 bases not matched to a gene. The V gene's germline CDR1 is LGHNA and CDR2 YNFKEQ. This clonotype came up many times. The antigen is not known. Attachment of unique molecular identifiers to individual cDNA molecules was performed. In TCRdb, the 5' RACE reads were re-called with MiXCR into one record per CDR3 protein. Among 90,000 or so distinct CDR3 sequences listed, 15% were seen once. The chain recombines TRBV4-2 with TRBJ2-5, with 8 bases identical to TRBD2. The receptor's source is an adult who was a healthcare worker with PCR-confirmed SARS-CoV-2 infection or an uninfected control (not recorded which). The sequenced material came from whole blood. Here the CDR3 DNA reads TGTGCCAGCAGCCCCGGGACTAGTTACCAAGAGACCCAGTACTTC. Residues: CASSPGTSYQETQYF.